The present entry profiles one T cell receptor beta chain with its context. Per the germline V gene, CDR1 is SGHVS and CDR2 is FNYEAQ. The V end lost 5 bases, the J end lost 5 bases, and 10 bases lay between the germline ends. This CDR3 contains 14 residues. The data belong to a study of OX40 agonist ivuxolimab in advanced cancers. For the study at large: Patients were treated with ivuxolimab, an agonistic anti-OX40 (CD134) antibody.

Data came from immunoSEQ multiplex PCR; TCRdb stores just in-frame clones and leaves some out. The sample holds roughly 86,000 clones; roughly 92% are singletons and the top ten take approximately 2.9%. This TCR was sampled from an adult with an advanced solid tumor such as melanoma, head and neck, liver or kidney cancer. The material sequenced was CD4+ or CD8+ T cells sorted from blood, taken in a trial of the OX40 agonist ivuxolimab. This chain uses TRBV7-6 with TRBJ1-6; TRBD1 might be the D (6 bases). The CDR3 nucleotides read TGTGCCAGCAGCCTCGGACAGAATAATTCACCCCTCCACTTT. This encodes CASSLGQNNSPLHF.